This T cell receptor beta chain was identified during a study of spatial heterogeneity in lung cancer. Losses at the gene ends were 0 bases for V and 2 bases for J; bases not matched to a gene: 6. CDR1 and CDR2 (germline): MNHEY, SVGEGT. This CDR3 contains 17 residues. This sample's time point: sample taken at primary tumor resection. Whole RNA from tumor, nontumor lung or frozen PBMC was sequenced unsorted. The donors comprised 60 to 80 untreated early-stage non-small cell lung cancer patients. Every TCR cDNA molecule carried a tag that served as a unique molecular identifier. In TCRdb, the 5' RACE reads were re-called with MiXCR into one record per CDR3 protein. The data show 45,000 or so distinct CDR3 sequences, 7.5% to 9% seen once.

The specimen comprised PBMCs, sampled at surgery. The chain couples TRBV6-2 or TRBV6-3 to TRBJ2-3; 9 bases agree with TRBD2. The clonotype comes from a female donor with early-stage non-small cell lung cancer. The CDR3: CASSYSTGGGATDTQYF. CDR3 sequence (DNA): TGTGCCAGCAGTTACTCGACTGGCGGGGGGGCCACAGATACGCAGTATTTT.